What follows are 14 T cell receptor beta chains derived from one specimen sequenced in a study of blood T cell repertoires in COVID-19. Profiling relied on immunoSEQ multiplex PCR, and the TCRdb table lists in-frame clones only, not all of them. Of about 130,000 clones listed, around 79% are singletons. The sequenced material came from peripheral blood. These receptors were taken from a woman aged 70 to 79 with COVID-19, enrolled during active disease.

V usage is TRBV6-5 and J usage is TRBJ1-5; D not certain. V lost 6 bases to trimming and J lost 2 bases, with 11 bases between them. This CDR3 is 14 amino acids long. Germline V gene sequence: CDR1 MNHEY, CDR2 SVGAGI. In DNA, the CDR3 is TGTGCCAGCAGCACATTGTCCGGCAATCAGCCCCAGCATTTT. This gives the protein CASSTLSGNQPQHF.

The chain links TRBV4-1 to TRBJ2-5; D remains ambiguous. In germline, CDR1 is MGHRA, CDR2 YSYEKL. The CDR3 spans 15 residues. V was pared by 0 bases and J by 1 base, with 9 bases between. In nucleotides, the CDR3 is TGCGCCAGCAGCCAAGATTGGCCTGCCCAAGAGACCCAGTACTTC. Translation gives CASSQDWPAQETQYF.

This clone was seen once. The chain uses TRBV6-2 or TRBV6-3 and TRBJ2-1; D is ambiguous. Germline values: CDR1 MNHEY, CDR2 SVGEGT. The V and J ends lost 6 bases and 8 bases respectively, with 8 bases between them. The CDR3 totals 11 residues. The CDR3 DNA reads TGTGCCAGCAGCTTTTCCGATGAGCAGTTCTTC. The encoded protein is CASSFSDEQFF.

The chain links TRBV7-8 to TRBJ2-3, with D perhaps matching TRBD2 (6 bases). CDR1 and CDR2 (germline): SGHVS, FQNEAQ. This CDR3 has 14 amino acids. V lost 1 base and J lost 4, with 9 bases in between. CDR3 residues: CASSLGRGSDTQYF. In DNA, the CDR3 is TGTGCCAGCAGCTTAGGACGGGGGTCAGATACGCAGTATTTT.

The rearrangement uses TRBV6-1 and TRBJ1-2, with D possibly matching TRBD1 (6 bases). Germline assignment: CDR1 MNHNS and CDR2 SASEGT. The CDR3 spans 13 residues. The V end was cut by 3 bases, the J end by 3 bases, with 8 bases between. The CDR3 region has the DNA TGTGCCAGCAGTGAGGACAGCGACTATGGCTACACCTTC. This translates into CASSEDSDYGYTF.

The chain joins TRBV2 to TRBJ1-5; no definite D call. V shed 3 bases and J shed 4 bases, with 7 bases lying between them. Germline assignment: CDR1 SNHLY and CDR2 FYNNEI. CDR3 length: 13 residues. CDR3 protein: CASSDGVNQPQHF. In nucleotides, the CDR3 is TGTGCCAGCAGTGATGGAGTAAATCAGCCCCAGCATTTT. Drawing the rest from reference TRBV2 and TRBJ1-5, the complete variable domain is EPEVTQTPSHQVTQMGQEVILRCVPISNHLYFYWYRQILGQKVEFLVSFYNNEISEKSEIFDDQFSVERPDGSNFTLKIRSTKLEDSAMYFCASSDGVNQPQHFGDGTRLSIL.

Only one count was recorded for this clone. This chain joins TRBV4-1 and TRBJ1-2; D unresolved. V was pared by 3 bases and J by 4 bases, with 9 bases between. The CDR3 length is 13 residues. In germline, CDR1 is MGHRA, CDR2 YSYEKL. The CDR3 sequence is CASSHPRAYGYTF. CDR3 bases: TGCGCCAGCAGCCACCCGAGGGCCTATGGCTACACCTTC.

This sequence joins TRBV10-2 and TRBJ2-5; 10 bases match TRBD2. Unmatched junction bases numbered 8, after V lost 5 bases and J lost 5 bases. The length of the CDR3 is 15 residues. CDR1 is WSHSY, CDR2 SAAADI, per germline. CDR3 coding DNA: TGCGCCAGCAGTTTAGCGGGGGGTCAATGGGAGACCCAGTACTTC. This translates into CASSLAGGQWETQYF.

The chain carries TRBV2 and TRBJ2-2; 7 nucleotides line up with TRBD2. Germline lookup yields CDR1 SNHLY and CDR2 FYNNEI. The CDR3 runs 14 residues. Germline trimming cut 0 bases from V and 5 bases from J; bases unmatched to any gene: 0. CDR3 loop: CASSEAGGTGELFF. As DNA, the CDR3 is TGTGCCAGCAGTGAAGCGGGAGGGACCGGGGAGCTGTTTTTT.

The V and J genes are TRBV6-6 and TRBJ1-1; no clear D gene. CDR3 length equals 14 residues. Trimming took 8 bases from V and 1 from J, leaving 14 bases between them. Germline V gene sequence: CDR1 MNHNY, CDR2 SVGAGI (reference sequence). CDR3 protein: CASCGSGANTEAFF. CDR3 coding DNA: TGTGCCAGCTGTGGGAGTGGAGCGAACACTGAAGCTTTCTTT.

The CDR3 is CASSQGGSGGGNQPQHF. CDR3 sequence (DNA): TGTGCCAGCAGCCAAGGAGGATCCGGGGGGGGCAATCAGCCCCAGCATTTT. The chain carries TRBV3-1 (or the pseudogene TRBV3-2) and TRBJ1-5; possible D gene TRBD1, 5 bases. This CDR3 contains 17 residues. Germline lookup yields CDR1 LGHDT and CDR2 YNNKEL (reference sequence). V was pared by 1 base and J by 2 bases, with 15 bases between.

This clone was picked up a small number of times. The V gene is TRBV6-5, the J gene TRBJ1-1, with D perhaps TRBD1 (6 bases). Germline-derived CDR1 and CDR2 are MNHEY and SVGAGI. V lost 6 bases, J lost 6 bases, and 14 bases lay in between. CDR3 length equals 13 residues. The CDR3: CASSRTGRAEAFF. For the CDR3, the DNA is TGTGCCAGCAGCCGAACAGGGAGGGCTGAAGCTTTCTTT.

The chain recombines TRBV5-1 with TRBJ1-2; TRBD1 aligns across 7 bases. Per germline, CDR1 SGHRS and CDR2 YFSETQ. J lost 3 bases, V lost 4 bases, and 3 bases had no gene match. The CDR3 totals 13 residues. CDR3 DNA sequence: TGCGCCAGCAGCCCGCAGGGGGACTATGGCTACACCTTC. It yields the protein CASSPQGDYGYTF. Looking up the rest from reference TRBV5-1 and TRBJ1-2 gives the full variable domain: KAGVTQTPRYLIKTRGQQVTLSCSPISGHRSVSWYQQTPGQGLQFLFEYFSETQRNKGNFPGRFSGRQFSNSRSEMNVSTLELGDSALYLCASSPQGDYGYTFGSGTRLTVV.

This rearrangement joins TRBV19 to TRBJ2-7, with D tentatively TRBD1 (6 bases). V gave up 5 bases and J gave up 6 bases, with 20 bases separating them. Per the germline V gene, CDR1 is LNHDA and CDR2 is SQIVND (reference sequence). There are 15 residues in the CDR3. The CDR3 loop reads CASSPPPGQISEQYF. The CDR3, as DNA: TGTGCCAGTAGTCCCCCCCCCGGACAGATCTCCGAGCAGTACTTC.